These T cell receptor beta chains were read from a single sample in a study of T cells in placental villitis. Sequencing was performed with immunoSEQ multiplex PCR; in TCRdb, only in-frame clones are kept and a portion is missing. The sample lists 6,000 to 6,500 clones, about three quarters occurring once. Specimen: placental tissue containing maternal and fetal cells. Every receptor here comes from a human patient with infectious villitis; the placental T cells may come from both mother and fetus. The CDR3 runs from the conserved cysteine through the conserved F or W. The order of the fields is V gene, clone size, J gene, D gene, CDR3 protein, CDR3 DNA. A D gene is named only where the DNA matches it firmly. Clone size is stated in some rows and not others, as once, few, many or a class when expanded.

TRBV28	few	TRBJ1-5	NA	CASRDDLQGANQPQHF	TGTGCCAGCAGAGACGATCTACAGGGAGCCAATCAGCCCCAGCATTTT
TRBV19	few	TRBJ1-1	NA	CASSILNRANTEAFF	TGTGCCAGTAGTATCCTCAATAGAGCGAACACTGAAGCTTTCTTT
TRBV3-1/TRBV3-2	NA	TRBJ2-2	NA	CASSRRGGENTGELFF	TGTGCCAGCAGCCGCCGGGGAGGAGAGAACACCGGGGAGCTGTTTTTT
TRBV9	NA	TRBJ1-1	NA	CASSVAAGLNTEAFF	TGTGCCAGCAGCGTAGCAGCGGGCTTGAACACTGAAGCTTTCTTT
TRBV9	NA	TRBJ2-2	NA	CASSPRDEVPPNTGELFF	TGTGCCAGCAGCCCCAGGGACGAGGTCCCCCCGAACACCGGGGAGCTGTTTTTT
TRBV27	few	TRBJ1-6	TRBD1	CASSEDRGTPLHF	TGTGCCAGCAGTGAGGACAGGGGTACACCCCTCCACTTT
TRBV4-3	once	TRBJ2-7	NA	CASSQDFAGQRYEQYF	TGCGCCAGCAGCCAAGATTTTGCGGGACAGAGATACGAGCAGTACTTC
TRBV4-3	NA	TRBJ2-1	TRBD2	CASSQGSGGAWEQFF	TGCGCCAGCAGCCAAGGTAGCGGGGGGGCCTGGGAGCAGTTCTTC
TRBV9	NA	TRBJ2-1	TRBD1	CASSVGQGSRGNEQFF	TGTGCCAGCAGCGTAGGACAGGGGTCCCGGGGCAATGAGCAGTTCTTC
TRBV18	NA	TRBJ1-1	NA	CASSLRRIEAFF	TGTGCCAGCTCTCTCCGACGGATTGAAGCTTTCTTT
TRBV5-1	NA	TRBJ1-6	NA	CASSFRDNSPLHF	TGCGCCAGCAGCTTTCGGGATAATTCACCCCTCCACTTT
TRBV4-1	NA	TRBJ2-7	NA	CASSQERVSSYEQYF	TGCGCCAGCAGCCAAGAGAGGGTGAGCTCCTACGAGCAGTACTTC
TRBV3-1/TRBV3-2	NA	TRBJ1-3	NA	CASSQGNSGNTIYF	TGTGCCAGCAGCCAAGGTAACTCTGGAAACACCATATATTTT
TRBV9	NA	TRBJ2-1	TRBD1	CASSLLPTGANNEQFF	TGTGCCAGCAGCTTACTCCCGACAGGGGCGAACAATGAGCAGTTCTTC
TRBV27	few	TRBJ2-3	NA	CASSFSGPRDTQYF	TGTGCCAGCAGTTTCTCGGGGCCGAGGGATACGCAGTATTTT
TRBV7-2	NA	TRBJ1-3	TRBD1	CASSSQTGGWNTIYF	TGTGCCAGCAGCTCTCAGACAGGGGGTTGGAACACCATATATTTT
TRBV6-5	NA	TRBJ1-3	NA	CASRASLGNTIYF	TGTGCCAGCAGGGCATCTCTCGGAAACACCATATATTTT
TRBV5-1	NA	TRBJ1-3	TRBD1	CASSLGQGPASLGNTIYF	TGCGCCAGCAGCCTAGGACAGGGCCCGGCCTCATTGGGAAACACCATATATTTT
TRBV7-9	NA	TRBJ2-1	NA	CASSPPGQIGGQFF	TGTGCCAGCAGCCCTCCCGGACAAATAGGGGGACAGTTCTTC
TRBV27	NA	TRBJ2-1	NA	CASSFYNEQFF	TGTGCCAGCAGTTTCTACAATGAGCAGTTCTTC
TRBV3-1/TRBV3-2	NA	TRBJ1-1	NA	CASSPLRDMNTEAFF	TGTGCCAGCAGCCCTTTAAGGGATATGAACACTGAAGCTTTCTTT
TRBV15	NA	TRBJ2-2	NA	CATSRGLDTGELFF	TGTGCCACCAGCAGAGGTTTGGACACCGGGGAGCTGTTTTTT
TRBV7-9	once	TRBJ2-3	NA	CASSLGVSGSSTDTQYF	TGTGCCAGCAGCTTAGGAGTTAGCGGATCTAGCACAGATACGCAGTATTTT
TRBV27	NA	TRBJ2-1	NA	CASSSSGDNEQFF	TGTGCCAGCAGTTCCAGCGGTGACAATGAGCAGTTCTTC
TRBV5-1	NA	TRBJ1-2	NA	CASMGAIGYTF	TGCGCCAGCATGGGGGCGATTGGCTACACCTTC
TRBV7-9	NA	TRBJ1-4	NA	CASSLAATEEKLFF	TGTGCCAGCAGCTTAGCGGCGACGGAGGAAAAACTGTTTTTT